Below, 30 T cell receptor beta chains from the same sample are listed, as sequenced in a study of blood T cell repertoires in COVID-19. Measured with immunoSEQ multiplex PCR; TCRdb has only the in-frame clones, and not every one. The sample has 400,000 or so clones, approximately 87% seen once. Material: PBMCs or T cells enriched from blood (not recorded which). Source of these receptors: a man aged 35 to 55 in a cohort exposed to, infected with or recovered from COVID-19 (not recorded which).

The chain has TRBV15 and TRBJ2-1; TRBD1 is a possible D gene (6 bases). Germline V gene data show CDR1 as LNHNV and CDR2 as YYDKDF (reference sequence). V lost 2 bases, J lost 6 bases, and 14 bases lay in between. This CDR3 is 15 amino acids long. CDR3: CATSRRQAESNEQFF. The CDR3, as DNA: TGTGCCACCAGCAGACGACAGGCCGAGAGCAATGAGCAGTTCTTC.

The J gene is TRBJ2-3, the V gene TRBV29-1; D not certain. Trimming pared 5 bases from V and 1 base from J, leaving 13 bases between. This CDR3 region has 14 residues. Per the germline V gene, CDR1 is SQVTM and CDR2 is ANQGSEA. The CDR3 sequence is CSVTNRPRTDTQYF. Written as DNA, the CDR3 is TGCAGCGTTACTAATAGGCCCCGCACAGATACGCAGTATTTT.

This rearrangement joins TRBV7-3 to TRBJ2-1, with D unresolved. Germline loops: CDR1 SGHTA, CDR2 FQGTGA. The V gene lost 5 bases and the J gene lost 0 bases, with 11 bases spanning the gap. The CDR3 loop spans 15 amino acids. The CDR3 sequence: CASSIVLGSYNEQFF. CDR3 coding DNA: TGTGCCAGCAGCATAGTCCTTGGCTCCTACAATGAGCAGTTCTTC.

This chain links TRBV7-6 with TRBJ1-1, with TRBD1 as a possible D gene (5 bases). V was pared by 4 bases and J by 0 bases, with 18 bases between. The CDR3 covers 17 residues. Germline CDR1 reads SGHVS; CDR2 reads FNYEAQ. The CDR3 sequence is CASSSFGGSVLNTEAFF. Written as DNA, the CDR3 is TGTGCCAGCAGCTCCTTCGGGGGTTCGGTTCTGAACACTGAAGCTTTCTTT.

Only one count was recorded for this clone. This sequence joins TRBV15 and TRBJ1-2, with no clear D. V dropped 1 base and J dropped 7 bases, with 19 bases sitting between them. This CDR3 has 16 amino acids. Germline V lookup: CDR1 LNHNV, CDR2 YYDKDF (reference sequence). CDR3 nucleotides: TGTGCCACCAGCAGAGGCGGGAGGGTGGAGCTATTTGGCTACACCTTC. Protein product: CATSRGGRVELFGYTF.

The chain recombines TRBV5-4 with TRBJ1-6, with 9 bases aligning to TRBD1. With V trimmed by 6 bases and J by 12 bases, 7 bases remained unmatched. Germline-derived CDR1 and CDR2 are SGHNT and YYREEE (reference sequence). This CDR3 is 13 amino acids long. The chain's CDR3 is CASTWDREGPLHF. For the CDR3, the DNA is TGTGCCAGCACATGGGACAGGGAGGGACCCCTCCACTTT.

Note on this clone: Other nucleotide sequences from this sample produce the same CDR3. The gene calls are TRBV5-1 and TRBJ2-2; D not certain. V shed 0 bases and J shed 0 bases, with 6 bases lying between them. This CDR3 has 15 amino acids. The V gene's germline CDR1 is SGHRS and CDR2 YFSETQ. The CDR3 here is CASSLGQSNTGELFF. The CDR3 DNA reads as TGCGCCAGCAGCTTGGGGCAGTCGAACACCGGGGAGCTGTTTTTT. The entire variable domain, with the rest obtained from reference TRBV5-1 and TRBJ2-2, is as follows: KAGVTQTPRYLIKTRGQQVTLSCSPISGHRSVSWYQQTPGQGLQFLFEYFSETQRNKGNFPGRFSGRQFSNSRSEMNVSTLELGDSALYLCASSLGQSNTGELFFGEGSRLTVL.

V gene TRBV7-6 combines with J gene TRBJ2-7; D remains unclear. Trimming took off 0 bases at V and 4 bases at J, with 13 bases between the two ends. This CDR3 comprises 15 residues. Per the germline V gene, CDR1 is SGHVS and CDR2 is FNYEAQ. The CDR3 loop reads CASSLAPLGSYEQYF. CDR3 sequence (DNA): TGTGCCAGCAGCTTAGCCCCCCTAGGAAGTTACGAGCAGTACTTC. Complete variable domain (other parts from reference TRBV7-6 and TRBJ2-7): GAGVSQSPRYKVTKRGQDVALRCDPISGHVSLYWYRQALGQGPEFLTYFNYEAQQDKSGLPNDRFSAERPEGSISTLTIQRTEQRDSAMYRCASSLAPLGSYEQYFGPGTRLTVT.

V is TRBV4-2 and J is TRBJ2-2, with D perhaps matching TRBD2 (7 bases). The germline CDR1 and CDR2 sequences are LGHNA and YNFKEQ. Trimming took 0 bases from V and 7 from J, leaving 15 bases between them. CDR3 length equals 16 residues. The CDR3 loop reads CASSQERGGRGGELFF. The CDR3 DNA reads as TGTGCCAGCAGCCAAGAGAGGGGGGGCCGGGGCGGGGAGCTGTTTTTT.

This chain joins TRBV27 and TRBJ1-2; D is possibly TRBD1 (5 bases). V lost 6 bases to trimming and J lost 2 bases, with 13 bases between them. Germline V lookup: CDR1 MNHEY, CDR2 SMNVEV (reference sequence). The CDR3 has 14 amino acids. DNA for the CDR3: TGTGCCAGCAGACCCCGGGGGTCCAACTATGGCTACACCTTC. Translated, it gives CASRPRGSNYGYTF.

V is TRBV4-1 and J is TRBJ1-4; 10 nucleotides align to TRBD1. The CDR3 has 15 residues. The ends lost 4 bases at V and 7 bases at J; junction bases unmatched: 6. Germline V CDR1 and CDR2: MGHRA, YSYEKL. The CDR3 protein is CASSPSGDRGEKLFF. DNA for the CDR3: TGCGCCAGCAGCCCCTCAGGGGACAGGGGTGAAAAACTGTTTTTT.

The genes are TRBV28 and TRBJ1-1, with 10 bases fitting TRBD1. There are 14 residues in the CDR3. V was pared by 6 bases and J by 3 bases, with 4 bases of the junction left unmatched. Germline V gene lookup returns CDR1 MDHEN and CDR2 SYDVKM. CDR3 in DNA: TGTGCCAGCAGCACCGGGACAGGGGACACTGAAGCTTTCTTT. Translated, it gives CASSTGTGDTEAFF.

The CDR3 region has the DNA TGCAGCGCCAGGACAGACACCATGAACACTGAAGCTTTCTTT. This gives the protein CSARTDTMNTEAFF. This chain links TRBV29-1 with TRBJ1-1; perhaps TRBD1 as D (6 bases). Looked up from germline, CDR1 is SQVTM and CDR2 is ANQGSEA. Trimming removed 7 bases from V and 0 bases from J, with 15 bases in between. The CDR3 covers 14 residues.

This chain links TRBV5-8 with TRBJ2-3; 7 bases align to TRBD1. The CDR3 consists of 15 residues. Germline V CDR1 and CDR2: SGHTS, YDEGEE. The V gene end was trimmed by 4 bases and the J gene end by 3 bases; junction bases not matched to a gene: 8. The CDR3 reads CASSGATGFTDTQYF. The CDR3, as DNA: TGTGCCAGCAGCGGGGCGACAGGGTTTACAGATACGCAGTATTTT.

The chain has TRBV14 and TRBJ1-1; no definite D call. CDR1 and CDR2 from the germline V gene are SGHDN and FVKESK. V lost 6 bases, J lost 0 bases, and 5 bases lay in between. The CDR3 loop spans 12 amino acids. This CDR3 reads CASRLVNTEAFF. The CDR3, as DNA: TGTGCCAGCAGACTCGTGAACACTGAAGCTTTCTTT.

The chain couples TRBV5-1 to TRBJ1-6; D is undetermined. The germline V gene has CDR1 SGHRS and CDR2 YFSETQ. Trimming removed 0 bases at V and 11 bases at J, with 9 bases between. The CDR3 runs 13 residues. The CDR3 DNA sequence: TGCGCCAGCAGCTTGGCCGGAGCTACACCCCTCCACTTT. It specifies CASSLAGATPLHF. The full variable domain, in which reference TRBV5-1 and TRBJ1-6 provide the parts outside the CDR3, is KAGVTQTPRYLIKTRGQQVTLSCSPISGHRSVSWYQQTPGQGLQFLFEYFSETQRNKGNFPGRFSGRQFSNSRSEMNVSTLELGDSALYLCASSLAGATPLHFGNGTRLTVT.

This chain joins TRBV15 and TRBJ2-7; 10 nucleotides match TRBD2. Germline CDR1 reads LNHNV; CDR2 reads YYDKDF (reference sequence). Unmatched junction bases numbered 5, after V lost 4 bases and J lost 2 bases. The CDR3 is 15 amino acids. The CDR3 protein is CATSTPGLATYEQYF. The CDR3 DNA reads as TGTGCCACCAGCACACCGGGACTAGCGACCTACGAGCAGTACTTC. Full variable domain (rest looked up from reference TRBV15 and TRBJ2-7): DAMVIQNPRYQVTQFGKPVTLSCSQTLNHNVMYWYQQKSSQAPKLLFHYYDKDFNNEADTPDNFQSRRPNTSFCFLDIRSPGLGDTAMYLCATSTPGLATYEQYFGPGTRLTVT.

This clone showed up just once. The chain links TRBV5-1 to TRBJ1-2; no reliable D call. The germline V gene encodes CDR1 SGHRS and CDR2 YFSETQ. V was trimmed by 4 bases and J by 5 bases, leaving 18 bases between them. The CDR3 is 15 residues long. CDR3 in amino acids: CASSQQRSGAYGYTF. CDR3 sequence (DNA): TGCGCCAGCAGCCAACAACGCAGCGGAGCATATGGCTACACCTTC. The whole variable domain, remainder taken from reference TRBV5-1 and TRBJ1-2, is KAGVTQTPRYLIKTRGQQVTLSCSPISGHRSVSWYQQTPGQGLQFLFEYFSETQRNKGNFPGRFSGRQFSNSRSEMNVSTLELGDSALYLCASSQQRSGAYGYTFGSGTRLTVV.

V is TRBV3-1 (or the pseudogene TRBV3-2) and J is TRBJ2-7; 8 positions match TRBD2. The CDR3 totals 17 residues. V shed 0 bases and J 4 bases; nucleotides not matched to a gene: 11. Germline V gene lookup returns CDR1 LGHDT and CDR2 YNNKEL (reference sequence). The CDR3 sequence is CASSQDTGREVLYEQYF. CDR3 bases: TGTGCCAGCAGCCAAGATACGGGGCGGGAGGTTCTATACGAGCAGTACTTC.

This clone was observed a single time. The V call is TRBV11-2, the J call TRBJ1-1; 7 bases line up with TRBD1. Germline loops: CDR1 SGHAT, CDR2 FQNNGV. The CDR3 spans 17 residues. V shed 2 bases, J shed 0 bases, and the junction held 9 bases outside the gene matches. Here the CDR3 DNA reads TGTGCCAGCAGCTTATTGCTGAGACAGGGCCTGAACACTGAAGCTTTCTTT. This encodes CASSLLLRQGLNTEAFF.

The V call is TRBV7-9, the J call TRBJ1-4; a weak D match, TRBD1 (5 bases). V dropped 5 bases and J dropped 8 bases, with 27 bases sitting between them. CDR1 is SEHNR, CDR2 FQNEAQ, per germline (reference sequence). The CDR3 has 18 residues. The CDR3 reads CASSQHGRRREEEEKLFF. In nucleotides, the CDR3 is TGTGCCAGCAGCCAGCACGGGCGGCGCAGGGAGGAGGAGGAAAAACTGTTTTTT.

The rearrangement links TRBV27 to TRBJ1-2; 7 positions match TRBD1. There are 12 residues in the CDR3. Trimming took 7 bases from V and 6 from J; bases not matched to a gene: 5. Germline loops: CDR1 MNHEY, CDR2 SMNVEV (reference sequence). The CDR3 loop is CASKTGADGYTF. CDR3 coding DNA: TGTGCCAGCAAAACAGGGGCGGATGGCTACACCTTC.

The chain has TRBV7-2 and TRBJ1-2; 7 bases match TRBD1. V shed 5 bases and J 7 bases; nucleotides not matched to a gene: 19. Germline lookup yields CDR1 SGHTA and CDR2 FQGNSA. CDR3 length: 17 residues. CDR3 residues: CASSPPGGPGLRGGYTF. DNA for the CDR3: TGTGCCAGCAGCCCGCCAGGGGGTCCAGGACTTAGGGGTGGCTACACCTTC.

The chain couples TRBV5-4 to TRBJ2-2; 7 bases are a match to TRBD2. Looked up from germline, CDR1 is SGHNT and CDR2 is YYREEE (reference sequence). The CDR3 is made up of 16 amino acids. With V trimmed by 0 bases and J by 2 bases, 4 bases remained unmatched. As DNA, the CDR3 is TGTGCCAGCAGCTTGGATCCGGGAGGAAACACCGGGGAGCTGTTTTTT. Translated, it gives CASSLDPGGNTGELFF. The variable domain in full, completed from reference TRBV5-4 and TRBJ2-2, reads ETGVTQSPTHLIKTRGQQVTLRCSSQSGHNTVSWYQQALGQGPQFIFQYYREEENGRGNFPPRFSGLQFPNYSSELNVNALELDDSALYLCASSLDPGGNTGELFFGEGSRLTVL.

This chain connects TRBV11-2 to TRBJ1-1; 10 positions match TRBD1. V lost 1 base and J lost 5; bases outside the gene matches: 4. The CDR3 has 15 residues. The germline CDR1 and CDR2 sequences are SGHAT and FQNNGV. This CDR3 is CASSLGTGGLTEAFF. The CDR3 coding sequence is TGTGCCAGCAGCTTAGGGACAGGGGGGTTGACTGAAGCTTTCTTT. The whole variable domain, remainder taken from reference TRBV11-2 and TRBJ1-1, is EAGVAQSPRYKIIEKRQSVAFWCNPISGHATLYWYQQILGQGPKLLIQFQNNGVVDDSQLPKDRFSAERLKGVDSTLKIQPAKLEDSAVYLCASSLGTGGLTEAFFGQGTRLTVV.

This chain joins TRBV5-1 and TRBJ2-3; TRBD2 agrees at 9 bases. The V gene end was trimmed by 4 bases and the J gene end by 0 bases; junction bases not matched to a gene: 9. The germline gives CDR1 SGHRS, CDR2 YFSETQ. The CDR3 runs to 17 residues. CDR3: CASSPPHLAGSTDTQYF. In nucleotides, the CDR3 is TGCGCCAGCAGCCCGCCTCATCTAGCGGGAAGCACAGATACGCAGTATTTT.

The chain couples TRBV4-1 to TRBJ2-3; 11 nucleotides align to TRBD2. The CDR3 has 16 residues. Germline assignment: CDR1 MGHRA and CDR2 YSYEKL. V was clipped by 3 bases and J by 1 base; unmatched bases: 3. In DNA form, the CDR3 reads TGCGCCAGCAGCCACACGGGACTAGCGGGCACAGATACGCAGTATTTT. Translated: CASSHTGLAGTDTQYF.

This chain connects TRBV11-2 to TRBJ2-4; 8 positions match TRBD1. With V trimmed by 5 bases and J by 6 bases, 9 bases remained unmatched. CDR3 size: 15 residues. The germline V gene has CDR1 SGHAT and CDR2 FQNNGV. CDR3 loop: CASSIPGGLGNIQYF. Here the CDR3 DNA reads TGTGCCAGCAGCATTCCAGGGGGCTTGGGAAACATTCAGTACTTC.

This chain links TRBV5-1 with TRBJ1-1; D remains unclear. Germline CDR1 and CDR2: SGHRS and YFSETQ. V dropped 6 bases and J dropped 2 bases, with 2 bases sitting between them. The CDR3 sequence is 10 residues long. CDR3 in amino acids: CASTNTEAFF. The DNA for the CDR3 is TGCGCCAGCACAAACACTGAAGCTTTCTTT.

The V gene is TRBV7-9, the J gene TRBJ2-1; 10 nucleotides line up with TRBD1. CDR3 length: 14 residues. Germline V gives CDR1 SEHNR, CDR2 FQNEAQ (reference sequence). Trimming cost V 1 base and J 7 bases; bases outside gene matches: 1. The CDR3 sequence is CASSLGDRGNEQFF. The CDR3 region has the DNA TGTGCCAGCAGCTTAGGGGACAGGGGAAATGAGCAGTTCTTC.